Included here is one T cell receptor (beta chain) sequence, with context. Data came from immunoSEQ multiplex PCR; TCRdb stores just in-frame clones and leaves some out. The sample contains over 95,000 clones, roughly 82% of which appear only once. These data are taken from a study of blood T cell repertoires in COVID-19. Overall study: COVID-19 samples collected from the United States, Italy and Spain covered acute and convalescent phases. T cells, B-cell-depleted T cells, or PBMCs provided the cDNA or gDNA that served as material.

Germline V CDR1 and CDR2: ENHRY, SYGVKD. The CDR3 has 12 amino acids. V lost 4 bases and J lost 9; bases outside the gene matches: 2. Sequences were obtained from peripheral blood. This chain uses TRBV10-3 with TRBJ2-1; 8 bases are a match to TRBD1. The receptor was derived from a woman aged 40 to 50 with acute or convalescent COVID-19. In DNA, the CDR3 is TGTGCCATCAGTGTGACAGGGGTTGAGCAGTTCTTC. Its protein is CAISVTGVEQFF.